The entry that follows covers one T cell receptor beta chain sequence. This table comes from immunoSEQ multiplex PCR, and its TCRdb copy is limited to in-frame clones, with some not included. The table has over 200,000 clones, over 75% seen once. These data belong to a study of blood T cell repertoires in COVID-19. Germline loops: CDR1 MNHEY, CDR2 SVGAGI. This CDR3 has 14 amino acids. V was clipped by 6 bases and J by 3 bases, with 15 bases between them. This sequence originates from a woman aged 25 to 45 who had been exposed to COVID-19. The rearrangement links TRBV6-5 to TRBJ2-7, with a weak D call TRBD1 (5 bases). Sequencing was performed on PBMCs or T cells enriched from blood (not recorded which). The CDR3 region is CASSKYKGNYEQYF. The CDR3 nucleotides read TGTGCCAGCAGCAAATACAAGGGGAACTACGAGCAGTACTTC.